This TCR beta chain was sequenced in a study of T cells in localized non-small cell lung cancer (dated by TCRdb to the early 2020s). With respect to the entire study: The study examined T cell repertoires in approximately 240 patients with early-stage NSCLC and compared tumors with uninvolved tumor-adjacent lungs. The cohort was made up of about 240 treatment-naive NSCLC patients whose localized lung tumors had been resected. Of the NSCLC patients, 129 were male and approximately 99 were female, and the mean age was approximately 66 years.

The immunoSEQ Assay was used to sequence TCR beta CDR3 regions from DNA. The source study handled its data this way. T cell density was computed as TCR beta template counts normalized to usable DNA estimated by amplifying housekeeping genes. Richness was estimated with the preseqR package, extrapolating to 400,000 templates for PBMC samples and 120,000 templates for tissue samples. Clonality was defined as one minus Pielou's evenness. Tissue-enriched TCRs were identified by differential abundance testing using productive amino-acid clonotypes, minimum total count 5 and alpha 0.1. The Jaccard Index and the Morisita Overlap Index were used to measure repertoire overlap between compartments. TCR beta CDR3s were clustered by GLIPH together with public tetramer-defined viral CDR3s, and at least three viral sequences plus V-gene enrichment were required for viral motifs. TCRdb carries this immuneACCESS record with in-frame sequences only. Its versions omit some clonotypes, under half of them owing to an unresolved V gene in the studies checked, with the rest unexplained. The DNA was the basis for D and trimming; V, J and clone size are from that table. This sample gives about 11,000 clones in total; roughly 85% of them show up just once. About 8.6% of the sample is taken by the ten largest.

At diagnosis, tumor, uninvolved tumor-adjacent lung and peripheral blood were collected and then preserved as a mix of FFPE and fresh-frozen material. For TCR repertoire profiling, the blood samples were analyzed as peripheral blood mononuclear cells. According to the germline V gene, CDR1 reads SQVTM and CDR2 reads ANQGSEA. The CDR3 runs 13 residues from the cysteine to the phenylalanine. Only the CDR3 DNA is retained, 39 bases long and in frame from the first base. The trim is 3 bases for V and 4 bases for J, with a gap of 11 bases between the germline ends. Notes on this clone: Its antigen target is currently unknown. Base quality data are lacking; no much larger clone is found one base away.

Here is what the overall study found, with its caveats: Because the study design was exploratory, TCR variables were selected using unadjusted p-values without false-discovery rate correction. A median of approximately 57 of the top 100 tumor clones were detected in paired uninvolved adjacent lung, and 25 to 35 of these tumor clones were also found among the top 100 clones of the paired uninvolved adjacent lung. Uninvolved tumor-adjacent lung showed the highest T cell clonality, higher than tumor, which suggests more focused antigenic responses in the uninvolved tumor-adjacent lung. Because multi-region sequencing of the tumors was not done, intratumor heterogeneity could not be ruled out. Longer overall survival was associated with higher T cell density in blood, whereas shorter survival was associated with higher clonality in adjacent lung.

The sequence is built from TRBV29-1 and TRBJ2-3, with the D segment identity uncertain. This specimen consisted of peripheral blood, obtained before any cancer treatment. The source is a male donor at least 60 years old with stage III lung adenocarcinoma. The bases read TGCAGCGTTGATTTAACAAGGGCAGATACGCAGTATTTT. Its protein product is CSVDLTRADTQYF.